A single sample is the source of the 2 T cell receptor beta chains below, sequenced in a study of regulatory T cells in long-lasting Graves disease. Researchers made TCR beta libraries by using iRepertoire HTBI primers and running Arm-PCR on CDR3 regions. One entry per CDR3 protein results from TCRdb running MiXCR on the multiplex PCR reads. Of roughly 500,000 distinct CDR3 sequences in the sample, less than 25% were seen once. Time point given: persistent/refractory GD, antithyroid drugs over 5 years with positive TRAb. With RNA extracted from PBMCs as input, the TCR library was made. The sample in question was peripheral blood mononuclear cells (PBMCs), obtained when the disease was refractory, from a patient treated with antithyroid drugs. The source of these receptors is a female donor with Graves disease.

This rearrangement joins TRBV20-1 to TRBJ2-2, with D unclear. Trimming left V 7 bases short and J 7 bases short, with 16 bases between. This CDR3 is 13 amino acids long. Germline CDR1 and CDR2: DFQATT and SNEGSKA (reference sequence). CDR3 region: CSERSGRDGELFF. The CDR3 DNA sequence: TGCAGTGAAAGATCGGGCCGAGACGGGGAGCTGTTTTTT.

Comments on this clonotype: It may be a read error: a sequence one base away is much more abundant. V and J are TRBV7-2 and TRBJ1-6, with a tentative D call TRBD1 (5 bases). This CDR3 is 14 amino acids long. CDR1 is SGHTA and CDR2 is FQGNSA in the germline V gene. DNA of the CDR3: TGTGCCAGCAGAATACAGGTGGATGGTTCACCCCCCCACTTT. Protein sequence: CASRIQVDGSPPHF.